The 8 T cell receptor beta chains listed next were all sequenced from one sample in a study of T cells in localized non-small cell lung cancer. Some clones are missing from TCRdb's copy, which holds only in-frame ones; the method was immunoSEQ multiplex PCR. Of around 34,000 clones listed, about 92% are singletons. Material: peripheral blood, obtained before any cancer treatment. The receptors come from a female donor at least 60 years old with stage I lung adenocarcinoma.

This chain connects TRBV7-3 to TRBJ2-1; D unclear. Germline values: CDR1 SGHTA, CDR2 FQGTGA. Trimming pared 1 base from V and 5 bases from J, leaving 21 bases between. The CDR3 is made up of 18 amino acids. The CDR3: CASSLRAISLTGHNEQFF. CDR3 bases: TGTGCCAGCAGCTTAAGAGCTATCTCCCTTACGGGTCACAATGAGCAGTTCTTC.

Worth noting for this clone: This sample also contains other DNA sequences that code for the same CDR3. The chain has TRBV29-1 and TRBJ1-1; maybe TRBD1 (6 bases). The V end lost 2 bases, the J end lost 0 bases, and 7 bases lay between the germline ends. From germline, CDR1 is SQVTM and CDR2 ANQGSEA. This CDR3 contains 13 residues. The CDR3 sequence: CSVERGMNTEAFF. CDR3 DNA: TGCAGCGTTGAAAGGGGGATGAACACTGAAGCTTTCTTT.

The V gene is TRBV5-5, the J gene TRBJ1-5; 7 nucleotides line up with TRBD1. V shed 1 base and J 2 bases; nucleotides not matched to a gene: 12. The CDR3 has 18 residues. Germline V gene data show CDR1 as SGHKS and CDR2 as YYEKEE (reference sequence). DNA for the CDR3: TGTGCCAGCAGCTTGCGTCGCAGGGGGTGGAATGGCAATCAGCCCCAGCATTTT. Translated: CASSLRRRGWNGNQPQHF.

The rearrangement joins TRBV19 to TRBJ1-4; 8 bases agree with TRBD1. Looked up from germline, CDR1 is LNHDA and CDR2 is SQIVND (reference sequence). This CDR3 is built from 14 residues. Trimming at V came to 2 bases and at J to 7 bases, leaving 3 bases not matched to a gene. CDR3: CASSISGQAEKLFF. CDR3 nucleotide sequence: TGTGCCAGTAGTATATCGGGACAGGCTGAAAAACTGTTTTTT.

The chain joins TRBV19 to TRBJ1-2; D remains unclear. The V gene lost 1 base and the J gene lost 8 bases, with 14 bases spanning the gap. The germline V gene has CDR1 LNHDA and CDR2 SQIVND (reference sequence). The CDR3 sequence is 14 residues long. The CDR3 region is CASSIGAGERGYTF. The CDR3, as DNA: TGTGCCAGTAGTATAGGGGCGGGTGAACGCGGCTACACCTTC.

The rearrangement joins TRBV11-1 to TRBJ1-2; 9 nucleotides line up with TRBD1. Germline V gives CDR1 SGHAT, CDR2 FQDESV (reference sequence). There are 13 residues in the CDR3. With 3 bases clipped from V and 7 bases from J, the junction kept 3 bases outside the gene matches. Here the CDR3 reads CASSFGTGSGYTF. The CDR3 DNA sequence: TGTGCCAGCAGCTTTGGGACAGGGAGTGGCTACACCTTC.

This sequence joins TRBV28 and TRBJ1-1, with D possibly matching TRBD1 (6 bases). CDR1 and CDR2 from the germline V gene are MDHEN and SYDVKM. Trimming removed 5 bases from V and 0 bases from J, with 13 bases in between. The CDR3 totals 15 residues. As DNA, the CDR3 is TGTGCCAGCAGTCCGTCGACAGGCTTGAACACTGAAGCTTTCTTT. Translated: CASSPSTGLNTEAFF.

The chain combines TRBV5-6 with TRBJ1-1, with TRBD1 matching 7 bases. After removal of 4 bases from V and 4 bases from J, the junction contained 4 bases not matched to a gene. The CDR3 has 13 amino acids. Germline CDR1 is SGHDT and CDR2 is YYEEEE. CDR3 DNA sequence: TGTGCCAGCAGCAGGGACAGAGGCACTGAAGCTTTCTTT. As protein: CASSRDRGTEAFF. The whole variable domain, filled in from reference TRBV5-6 and TRBJ1-1, reads DAGVTQSPTHLIKTRGQQVTLRCSPKSGHDTVSWYQQALGQGPQFIFQYYEEEERQRGNFPDRFSGHQFPNYSSELNVNALLLGDSALYLCASSRDRGTEAFFGQGTRLTVV.